This T cell receptor beta chain came from a study of T cell changes during pregnancy in multiple sclerosis. TCRdb's copy holds only in-frame clones and misses some; the assay was immunoSEQ multiplex PCR. The sample has approximately 66,000 clones; 80% to 95% are singletons. The CDR3 has 15 amino acids. Germline CDR1 and CDR2: MGHRA and YSYEKL. The V end lost 4 bases, the J end lost 1 base, and 8 bases lay between the germline ends. The chain couples TRBV4-1 to TRBJ2-6; D unclear. Sequencing used peripheral blood, obtained in the third trimester of pregnancy. This TCR came from a female donor in good health, enrolled as a control in a pregnancy study. The CDR3, as DNA: TGCGCCAGCAGCCTGGCTAGATCTGGGGCCAACGTCCTGACTTTC. It encodes CASSLARSGANVLTF.